The present entry profiles one T cell receptor (beta chain) with its context. The assay was immunoSEQ multiplex PCR, and TCRdb's table has in-frame clones only and misses some. The sample records 95,000 to 150,000 clones, about 93% being singletons. The data derive from a study of OX40 agonist ivuxolimab in advanced cancers. With 8 bases clipped from V and 0 bases from J, the junction kept 6 bases outside the gene matches. The CDR3 consists of 16 residues. CDR1 and CDR2 from the germline V gene are MDHEN and SYDVKM. The material sequenced was CD4+ or CD8+ T cells sorted from blood, taken in a trial of the OX40 agonist ivuxolimab. The chain is built from TRBV28 and TRBJ2-6; 8 bases match TRBD1. The receptor's source is an adult with an advanced solid tumor such as melanoma, head and neck, liver or kidney cancer. The CDR3 spells CASGQQGDSGANVLTF. The DNA for the CDR3 is TGTGCCAGCGGACAACAGGGGGACTCTGGGGCCAACGTCCTGACTTTC.